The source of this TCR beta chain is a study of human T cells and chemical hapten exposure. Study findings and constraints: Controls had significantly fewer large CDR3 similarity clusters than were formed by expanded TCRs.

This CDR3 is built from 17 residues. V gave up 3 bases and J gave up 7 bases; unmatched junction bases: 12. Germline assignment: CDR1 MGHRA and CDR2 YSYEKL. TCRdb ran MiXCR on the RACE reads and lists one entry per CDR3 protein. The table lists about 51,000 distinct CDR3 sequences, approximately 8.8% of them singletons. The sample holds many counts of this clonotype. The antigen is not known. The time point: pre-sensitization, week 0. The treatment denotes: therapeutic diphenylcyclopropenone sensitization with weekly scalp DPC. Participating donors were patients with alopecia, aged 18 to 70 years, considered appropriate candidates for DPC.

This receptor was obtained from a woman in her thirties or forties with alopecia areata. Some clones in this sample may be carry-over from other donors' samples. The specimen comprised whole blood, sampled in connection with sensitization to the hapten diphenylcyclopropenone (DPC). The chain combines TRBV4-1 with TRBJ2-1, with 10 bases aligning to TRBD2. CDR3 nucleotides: TGCGCCAGCAGCCAGGTTAGCGGGGGGCGATTGACTAATGAGCAGTTCTTC. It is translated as CASSQVSGGRLTNEQFF.